A single sample gave rise to the 9 T cell receptor beta chains below, sequenced in a study of blood T cell repertoires in COVID-19. The table came from immunoSEQ multiplex PCR; TCRdb's copy has only in-frame clones and leaves some out. The sample carries approximately 150,000 clones, around 88% recorded once. Material for sequencing was peripheral blood. The receptors come from an older woman with acute or convalescent COVID-19.

This clone occurred a few times. V is TRBV28 and J is TRBJ2-1; the match to TRBD2 covers 11 bases. Germline trimming cut 6 bases from V and 9 bases from J; bases unmatched to any gene: 16. The length of the CDR3 is 17 residues. The germline V gene encodes CDR1 MDHEN and CDR2 SYDVKM. The CDR3 coding sequence is TGTGCCAGCAGCTCATATAAGGCTAGCGGGGGGAGGAGTGAGCAGTTCTTC. Protein sequence: CASSSYKASGGRSEQFF. Combining the CDR3 with reference TRBV28 and TRBJ2-1 gives the whole variable domain DVKVTQSSRYLVKRTGEKVFLECVQDMDHENMFWYRQDPGLGLRLIYFSYDVKMKEKGDIPEGYSVSREKKERFSLILESASTNQTSMYLCASSSYKASGGRSEQFFGPGTRLTVL.

The V and J genes are TRBV5-1 and TRBJ1-4, with 8 bases identical to TRBD1. With 6 bases clipped from V and 4 bases from J, the junction kept 8 bases outside the gene matches. The CDR3 has 15 residues. Per the germline V gene, CDR1 is SGHRS and CDR2 is YFSETQ. The CDR3 coding sequence is TGCGCCAGCAACTCCGGGACAGGACTTAATGAAAAACTGTTTTTT. It translates to CASNSGTGLNEKLFF.

The chain is built from TRBV7-2 and TRBJ1-5; possible D gene TRBD1, 6 bases. The V and J ends lost 5 bases and 0 bases respectively, with 11 bases between them. The CDR3 has 15 amino acids. CDR1 SGHTA and CDR2 FQGNSA come from the germline V gene. In DNA, the CDR3 is TGTGCCAGCAGCCTAACAGGGACTAGCAATCAGCCCCAGCATTTT. Its protein product is CASSLTGTSNQPQHF. Variable domain in full (rest from reference TRBV7-2 and TRBJ1-5): GAGVSQSPSNKVTEKGKDVELRCDPISGHTALYWYRQSLGQGLEFLIYFQGNSAPDKSGLPSDRFSAERTGGSVSTLTIQRTQQEDSAVYLCASSLTGTSNQPQHFGDGTRLSIL.

The chain recombines TRBV6-2 or TRBV6-3 with TRBJ1-2, with TRBD1 matching over 7 bases. V shed 0 bases, J shed 8 bases, and the junction held 18 bases outside the gene matches. This CDR3 has 18 residues. Germline assignment: CDR1 MNHEY and CDR2 SVGEGT. CDR3 residues: CASSYSRTGRAVEWGYTF. The CDR3 DNA reads as TGTGCCAGCAGTTACTCGCGGACAGGACGCGCAGTAGAATGGGGCTACACCTTC.

The chain has TRBV3-1 (or the pseudogene TRBV3-2) and TRBJ1-6, with D perhaps matching TRBD1 (5 bases). The CDR3 has 15 amino acids. The germline V gene has CDR1 LGHDT and CDR2 YNNKEL (reference sequence). V dropped 1 base and J dropped 7 bases, with 11 bases sitting between them. This chain's CDR3 is CASSQATGSNSPLHF. Written as DNA, the CDR3 is TGTGCCAGCAGCCAAGCAACAGGCTCCAATTCACCCCTCCACTTT.

This chain links TRBV19 with TRBJ2-7; 10 bases map to TRBD2. The CDR3 consists of 14 residues. Germline V gene sequence: CDR1 LNHDA, CDR2 SQIVND (reference sequence). V was clipped by 3 bases and J by 6 bases; unmatched bases: 5. The CDR3 sequence: CASSILAGVREQYF. Here the CDR3 DNA reads TGTGCCAGTAGTATCCTAGCGGGGGTTCGCGAGCAGTACTTC.

The J gene is TRBJ1-1, the V gene TRBV12-3 or TRBV12-4; D possibly corresponds to TRBD1 (5 bases). The ends were cut back, 5 bases at V and 1 base at J, with 8 bases in the middle. The CDR3 runs 13 residues. The CDR3 loop reads CASSMTENTEAFF. The DNA of the CDR3 is TGTGCCAGCAGTATGACAGAGAACACTGAAGCTTTCTTT.

V is TRBV2 and J is TRBJ1-5, with D perhaps TRBD1 (5 bases). CDR1 is SNHLY, CDR2 FYNNEI, per germline. With 5 bases removed from V and 0 bases from J, the gap between germline ends came to 11 bases. The CDR3 extends over 15 amino acids. The CDR3 loop reads CASSPDRHSNQPQHF. CDR3 nucleotide sequence: TGTGCCAGCAGTCCCGACAGACATAGCAATCAGCCCCAGCATTTT.

The V and J genes are TRBV5-4 and TRBJ2-5; 15 bases map to TRBD2. Losses at the gene ends were 4 bases for V and 5 bases for J; bases not matched to a gene: 6. CDR3 size: 16 residues. Germline V lookup: CDR1 SGHNT, CDR2 YYREEE (reference sequence). This CDR3 reads CASSQGLAGGGETQYF. In nucleotides, the CDR3 is TGTGCCAGCAGCCAGGGACTAGCGGGGGGAGGGGAGACCCAGTACTTC.